The clone carrying this T cell receptor beta chain came up a few times. The sample is drawn from a study of T-cell memory formation after mild COVID-19. One entry per CDR3 protein results from TCRdb running MiXCR on the 5' RACE reads. The repertoire has over 400,000 distinct CDR3 sequences, about 22% of them found once; the top ten carry less than 15%. The CDR3 has 17 amino acids. In germline, CDR1 is GTSNPN, CDR2 SVGIG (reference sequence). The V gene lost 3 bases and the J gene lost 0 bases, with 18 bases spanning the gap. V usage is TRBV30 and J usage is TRBJ2-1, with a weak D call TRBD2 (5 bases). This clonotype originated in an adult woman who had mild COVID-19 (a few samples of this study predate the infection). Cell type and time point are not known. Sequencing used PBMCs or a T cell subset sorted from them (not recorded which). The CDR3 reads CAWRRGGLLSSYNEQFF. In DNA, the CDR3 is TGTGCCTGGAGACGAGGAGGCCTCTTGAGCTCCTACAATGAGCAGTTCTTC.